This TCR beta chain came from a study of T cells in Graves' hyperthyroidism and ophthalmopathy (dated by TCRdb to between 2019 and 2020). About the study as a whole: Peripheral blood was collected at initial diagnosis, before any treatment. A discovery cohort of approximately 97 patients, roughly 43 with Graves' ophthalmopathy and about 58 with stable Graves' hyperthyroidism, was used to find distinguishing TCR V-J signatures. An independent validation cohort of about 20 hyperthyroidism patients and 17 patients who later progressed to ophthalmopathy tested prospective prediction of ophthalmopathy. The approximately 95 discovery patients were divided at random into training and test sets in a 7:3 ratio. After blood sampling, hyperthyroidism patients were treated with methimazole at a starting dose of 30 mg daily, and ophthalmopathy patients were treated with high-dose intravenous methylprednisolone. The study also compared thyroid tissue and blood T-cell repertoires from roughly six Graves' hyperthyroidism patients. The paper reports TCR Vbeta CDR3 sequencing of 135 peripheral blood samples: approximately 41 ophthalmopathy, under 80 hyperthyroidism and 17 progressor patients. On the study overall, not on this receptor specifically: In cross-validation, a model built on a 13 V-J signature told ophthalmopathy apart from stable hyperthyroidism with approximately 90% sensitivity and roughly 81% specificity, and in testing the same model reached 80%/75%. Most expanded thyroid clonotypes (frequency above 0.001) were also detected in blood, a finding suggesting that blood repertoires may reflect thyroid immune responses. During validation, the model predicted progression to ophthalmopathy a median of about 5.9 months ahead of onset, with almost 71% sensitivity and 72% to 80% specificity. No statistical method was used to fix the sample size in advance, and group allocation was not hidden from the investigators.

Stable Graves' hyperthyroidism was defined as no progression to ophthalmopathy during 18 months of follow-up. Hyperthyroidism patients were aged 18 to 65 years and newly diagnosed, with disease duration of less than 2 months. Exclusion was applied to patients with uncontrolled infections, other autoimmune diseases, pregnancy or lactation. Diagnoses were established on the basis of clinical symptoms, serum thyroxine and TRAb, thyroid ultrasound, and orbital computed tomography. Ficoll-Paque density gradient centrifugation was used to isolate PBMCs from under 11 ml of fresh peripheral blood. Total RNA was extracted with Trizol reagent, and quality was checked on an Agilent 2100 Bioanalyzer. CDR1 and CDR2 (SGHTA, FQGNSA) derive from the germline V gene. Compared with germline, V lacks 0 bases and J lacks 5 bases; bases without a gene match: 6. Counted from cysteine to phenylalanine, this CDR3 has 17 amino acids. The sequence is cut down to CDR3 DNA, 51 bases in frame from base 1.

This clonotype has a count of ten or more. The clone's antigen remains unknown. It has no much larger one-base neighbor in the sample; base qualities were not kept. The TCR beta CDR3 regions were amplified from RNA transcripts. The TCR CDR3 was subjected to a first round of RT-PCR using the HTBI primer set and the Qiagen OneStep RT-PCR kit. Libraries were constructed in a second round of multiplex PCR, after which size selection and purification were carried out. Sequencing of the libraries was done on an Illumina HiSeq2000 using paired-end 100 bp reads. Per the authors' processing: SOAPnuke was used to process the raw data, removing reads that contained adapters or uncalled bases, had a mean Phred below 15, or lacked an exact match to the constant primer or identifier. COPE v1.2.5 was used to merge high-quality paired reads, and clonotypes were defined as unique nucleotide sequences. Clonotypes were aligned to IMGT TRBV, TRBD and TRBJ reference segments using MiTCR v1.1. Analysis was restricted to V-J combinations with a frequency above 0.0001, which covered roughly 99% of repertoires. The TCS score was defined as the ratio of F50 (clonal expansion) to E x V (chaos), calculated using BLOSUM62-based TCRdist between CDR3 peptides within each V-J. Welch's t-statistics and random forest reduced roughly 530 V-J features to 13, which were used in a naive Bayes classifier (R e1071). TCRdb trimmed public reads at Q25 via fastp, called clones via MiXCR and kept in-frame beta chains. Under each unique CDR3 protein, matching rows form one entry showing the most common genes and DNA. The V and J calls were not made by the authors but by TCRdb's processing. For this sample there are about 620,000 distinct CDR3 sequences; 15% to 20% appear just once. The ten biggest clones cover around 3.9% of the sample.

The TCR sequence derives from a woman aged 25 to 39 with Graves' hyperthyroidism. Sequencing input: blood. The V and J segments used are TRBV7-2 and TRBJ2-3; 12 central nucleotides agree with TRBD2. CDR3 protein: CASSLARLAGVVDTQYF. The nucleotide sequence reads TGTGCCAGCAGCTTAGCGCGACTAGCGGGAGTCGTAGATACGCAGTATTTT.